The present T cell receptor (beta chain) was sequenced within a study of blood T cell repertoires in COVID-19. This clone appeared a few times. The V gene's germline CDR1 is MNHEY and CDR2 SVGAGI. With 7 bases clipped from V and 2 bases from J, the junction kept 10 bases outside the gene matches. CDR3 size: 15 residues. Data came from immunoSEQ multiplex PCR; TCRdb stores just in-frame clones and leaves some out. The data show 200,000 or so clones, approximately 81% seen once. The chain carries TRBV6-5 and TRBJ2-7, with 8 bases that match TRBD1. Input material: peripheral blood. This TCR came from a man aged 50-60 years who had recovered from COVID-19. The CDR3: CASKDLGQGTYEQYF. DNA of the CDR3: TGTGCCAGCAAGGACCTCGGACAGGGAACCTACGAGCAGTACTTC.